The 27 T cell receptor beta chains reported below all come from one sample, sequenced in a study of shared clonotypes between healthy human individuals. Measured with immunoSEQ multiplex PCR; TCRdb has only the in-frame clones, and not every one. The table has approximately 2,300,000 clones, around 92% seen once. Sequencing used naive CD4+ T cells from PBMCs. Subset defined: CD45RA+ positively selected. These receptors were collected from a man aged 18 to 29 in good health. Some clones in this sample may be carry-over from other donors' samples.

As for this clone: The sample carries other DNA sequences with the same CDR3. V is TRBV18 and J is TRBJ1-5; D is ambiguous. The CDR3 totals 14 residues. V was cut by 3 bases and J by 0 bases, with 6 bases left in between. Germline V gene sequence: CDR1 KGHSH, CDR2 LQKENI. In DNA, the CDR3 is TGTGCCAGCTCACCCGGCGATAGCAATCAGCCCCAGCATTTT. Amino acid sequence: CASSPGDSNQPQHF.

The V and J genes are TRBV9 and TRBJ1-2, with D perhaps TRBD1 (6 bases). Trimming stripped 3 bases from V and 1 base from J, with 10 bases between. This CDR3 comprises 14 residues. CDR1 is SGDLS, CDR2 YYNGEE, per germline. The CDR3 DNA reads TGTGCCAGCAGCGCGGACAGCAATAACTATGGCTACACCTTC. It codes for CASSADSNNYGYTF.

This clone was seen a few times. The chain combines TRBV25-1 with TRBJ2-2, with 7 positions matching TRBD2. Looked up from germline, CDR1 is MGHDK and CDR2 is SYGVNS. The junction had 5 bases not matched to a gene; V was cut back by 3 bases and J by 7 bases. There are 14 residues in the CDR3. CDR3 nucleotides: TGTGCCAGCAGTGAGGCGGGAGTGATCGGGGAGCTGTTTTTT. Its protein is CASSEAGVIGELFF.

Regarding this clone: The sample carries other DNA sequences with the same CDR3. The rearrangement uses TRBV5-1 and TRBJ2-5; D gene ambiguous. V was clipped by 2 bases and J by 5 bases, with 10 bases between them. CDR1 is SGHRS and CDR2 is YFSETQ in the germline V gene. This CDR3 has 13 residues. The CDR3, as DNA: TGCGCCAGCAGCTTACCGGCTACCGAGACCCAGTACTTC. The encoded protein is CASSLPATETQYF. The full variable domain, in which reference TRBV5-1 and TRBJ2-5 provide the parts outside the CDR3, is KAGVTQTPRYLIKTRGQQVTLSCSPISGHRSVSWYQQTPGQGLQFLFEYFSETQRNKGNFPGRFSGRQFSNSRSEMNVSTLELGDSALYLCASSLPATETQYFGPGTRLLVL.

This clone was seen a handful of times. The J gene is TRBJ1-5, the V gene TRBV29-1; no firm D call. CDR1 SQVTM and CDR2 ANQGSEA come from the germline V gene. CDR3 size: 14 residues. Trimming cost V 4 bases and J 2 bases, with 12 bases left between them. CDR3 DNA sequence: TGCAGCGTTGGGGAGGGAGGCGGCAATCAGCCCCAGCATTTT. Translating it yields CSVGEGGGNQPQHF.

The chain recombines TRBV10-3 with TRBJ2-3; TRBD2 is a possible D gene (7 bases). Trimming removed 11 bases at V and 4 bases at J, with 13 bases between. Germline assignment: CDR1 ENHRY and CDR2 SYGVKD. CDR3 size: 12 residues. The DNA for the CDR3 is TGTGCCTGCCGCGGGGGCTCAGATACGCAGTATTTT. This gives the protein CACRGGSDTQYF.

This chain connects TRBV4-3 to TRBJ2-2, with TRBD2 matching over 13 bases. V shed 3 bases, J shed 2 bases, and the junction held 6 bases outside the gene matches. The CDR3 sequence is 18 residues long. Germline assignment: CDR1 LGHNA and CDR2 YSLEER. The CDR3 DNA reads as TGCGCCAGCAGCCAGAGGGGGACTAGCGGGATTAACACCGGGGAGCTGTTTTTT. Protein: CASSQRGTSGINTGELFF.

This clone has a handful of counts. This chain connects TRBV27 to TRBJ1-2, with D perhaps matching TRBD1 (5 bases). Trimming took off 3 bases at V and 5 bases at J, with 22 bases between the two ends. The CDR3 has 17 amino acids. CDR1 is MNHEY and CDR2 is SMNVEV in the germline V gene (reference sequence). This CDR3 reads CASSFELRGSPTYGYTF. In nucleotides, the CDR3 is TGTGCCAGCAGTTTTGAATTGAGGGGTTCACCTACTTATGGCTACACCTTC.

V is TRBV28 and J is TRBJ1-3, with D unresolved. Trimming cost V 8 bases and J 0 bases, with 14 bases left between them. Germline V gene sequence: CDR1 MDHEN, CDR2 SYDVKM. CDR3 length: 15 residues. In nucleotides, the CDR3 is TGTGCCAGCGCTACCCCCGGGAGCTCTGGAAACACCATATATTTT. Residues: CASATPGSSGNTIYF.

CDR3 coding DNA: TGTGCCAGCAGCCCGGGACAGGGGGTCACTGAAGCTTTCTTT. As protein: CASSPGQGVTEAFF. This sequence joins TRBV28 and TRBJ1-1; 11 positions match TRBD1. The CDR3 extends over 14 amino acids. Germline CDR1 MDHEN, CDR2 SYDVKM. V lost 6 bases, J lost 4 bases, and 4 bases stayed unmatched.

V and J are TRBV7-3 and TRBJ1-1, with unresolved D. This CDR3 contains 15 residues. The ends were cut back, 2 bases at V and 1 base at J, with 11 bases in the middle. CDR1 is SGHTA, CDR2 FQGTGA, per germline. CDR3 DNA: TGTGCCAGCAGCTTATTAAAGGGCTCGAACACTGAAGCTTTCTTT. Protein: CASSLLKGSNTEAFF.

The CDR3 DNA reads TGTGCCAGCAGTGAACAGGGGGGAGTAGGGGAGCAGTACTTC. Protein sequence: CASSEQGGVGEQYF. The chain joins TRBV6-1 to TRBJ2-7; a weak D match, TRBD1 (7 bases). The CDR3 totals 14 residues. Germline loops: CDR1 MNHNS, CDR2 SASEGT. Trimming took 2 bases from V and 7 from J, leaving 15 bases between them.

This sequence joins TRBV28 and TRBJ2-7, with D perhaps TRBD2 (5 bases). The V and J ends lost 2 bases and 3 bases respectively, with 14 bases between them. The CDR3 extends over 15 amino acids. Germline V gene sequence: CDR1 MDHEN, CDR2 SYDVKM. Written as DNA, the CDR3 is TGTGCCAGCAGTTTAGGAGGCTCGAAACTCTACGAGCAGTACTTC. Translation gives CASSLGGSKLYEQYF.

Points on this clone: The same CDR3 can be traced to other DNA sequences in this sample. This sequence joins TRBV7-9 and TRBJ2-3, with a possible D match to TRBD2 (6 bases). The CDR3 is made up of 15 amino acids. The ends were cut back, 1 base at V and 0 bases at J, with 8 bases in the middle. Germline V lookup: CDR1 SEHNR, CDR2 FQNEAQ (reference sequence). CDR3 in DNA: TGTGCCAGCAGCTTAGTTAGCGGCAGCACAGATACGCAGTATTTT. Encoded protein: CASSLVSGSTDTQYF.

J is TRBJ2-6 and V is TRBV10-3, with TRBD1 identical over 7 bases. J lost 1 base, V lost 6 bases, and 18 bases had no gene match. This CDR3 contains 20 residues. Germline CDR1 and CDR2: ENHRY and SYGVKD. CDR3 DNA: TGTGCCATCAGGGCACTAGAGACAGGGACGAATCCTTCTGGGGCCAACGTCCTGACTTTC. It codes for CAIRALETGTNPSGANVLTF.

This clone showed up just once. V is TRBV6-1 and J is TRBJ1-5, with D unresolved. Trimming removed 2 bases at V and 4 bases at J, with 12 bases between. Germline V gene data show CDR1 as MNHNS and CDR2 as SASEGT. CDR3 length: 15 amino acids. The CDR3 loop is CASSEMPVSNQPQHF. CDR3 sequence (DNA): TGTGCCAGCAGTGAAATGCCCGTCTCTAATCAGCCCCAGCATTTT.

The chain joins TRBV4-3 to TRBJ1-4, with unresolved D. Germline CDR1 is LGHNA and CDR2 is YSLEER. Deletions cut 4 bases from V and 5 bases from J, with 14 bases between. CDR3 size: 15 residues. DNA of the CDR3: TGCGCCAGCAGCCCGGGAGGCTATAGGAATGAAAAACTGTTTTTT. Its protein product is CASSPGGYRNEKLFF.

Comment on this clone: Other DNA sequences of this sample code for an identical CDR3. CDR3 coding DNA: TGTGCCAGCTCATCACTAGCGGGAGACTACAATGAGCAGTTCTTC. The encoded protein is CASSSLAGDYNEQFF. V usage is TRBV18 and J usage is TRBJ2-1; 11 nucleotides align to TRBD2. The CDR3 length is 15 residues. In germline, CDR1 is KGHSH, CDR2 LQKENI. Losses at the gene ends were 5 bases for V and 3 bases for J; bases not matched to a gene: 3.

The V and J genes are TRBV27 and TRBJ2-5; D possibly corresponds to TRBD1 (6 bases). The germline V and J ends were trimmed by 6 bases and 2 bases, with 10 bases remaining between them. The CDR3 runs to 13 residues. In germline, CDR1 is MNHEY, CDR2 SMNVEV (reference sequence). The CDR3 protein is CASRKTGQETQYF. CDR3 DNA: TGTGCCAGCAGAAAGACAGGACAAGAGACCCAGTACTTC.

This clone occurred a few times. This chain joins TRBV5-1 and TRBJ2-7; 7 nucleotides agree with TRBD1. This CDR3 is built from 12 residues. The ends lost 7 bases at V and 4 bases at J; junction bases unmatched: 5. The germline V gene has CDR1 SGHRS and CDR2 YFSETQ. The DNA of the CDR3 is TGCGCCAGCGGGACAGACCCTTACGAGCAGTACTTC. As protein: CASGTDPYEQYF.

The J gene is TRBJ2-1, the V gene TRBV7-2, with D hard to call. The CDR3 is 16 amino acids. Looked up from germline, CDR1 is SGHTA and CDR2 is FQGNSA. Trimming took off 4 bases at V and 5 bases at J, with 18 bases between the two ends. The CDR3 loop reads CASSSYRNPGHNEQFF. The CDR3 nucleotides are TGTGCCAGCAGCTCATATAGAAACCCAGGTCACAATGAGCAGTTCTTC.

The chain uses TRBV30 and TRBJ2-7; D gene uncertain. Germline assignment: CDR1 GTSNPN and CDR2 SVGIG (reference sequence). V lost 2 bases, J lost 3 bases, and 11 bases lay in between. The CDR3 loop spans 13 amino acids. CDR3 amino acids: CAWSLMELYEQYF. The DNA for the CDR3 is TGTGCCTGGAGTTTAATGGAACTCTACGAGCAGTACTTC.

There are a few counts of this clone. The J gene is TRBJ1-2, the V gene TRBV6-5, with D possibly TRBD1 on 6 matching bases. Germline assignment: CDR1 MNHEY and CDR2 SVGAGI. The V end lost 5 bases, the J end lost 4 bases, and 8 bases lay between the germline ends. The CDR3 is made up of 12 amino acids. CDR3 protein: CASSGQRYGYTF. CDR3 nucleotides: TGTGCCAGCAGTGGACAGCGCTATGGCTACACCTTC.

The chain uses TRBV15 and TRBJ2-3; 8 nucleotides agree with TRBD1. The V and J ends lost 5 bases and 4 bases, in that order; junction bases with no gene match: 2. The CDR3 loop spans 13 amino acids. In germline, CDR1 is LNHNV, CDR2 YYDKDF (reference sequence). The CDR3 spells CATSGDRPDTQYF. Written as DNA, the CDR3 is TGTGCCACCAGCGGGGACAGGCCAGATACGCAGTATTTT.

The chain joins TRBV9 to TRBJ2-1, with D tentatively TRBD1 (5 bases). The germline CDR1 and CDR2 sequences are SGDLS and YYNGEE. Trimming removed 0 bases at V and 3 bases at J, with 13 bases between. The CDR3 totals 16 residues. The CDR3: CASSVDQGNYYNEQFF. CDR3 nucleotide sequence: TGTGCCAGCAGCGTAGATCAGGGAAATTACTACAATGAGCAGTTCTTC.

The V gene is TRBV2, the J gene TRBJ2-7; D uncertain. V was cut by 1 base and J by 6 bases, with 7 bases left in between. The CDR3 extends over 12 amino acids. Germline lookup yields CDR1 SNHLY and CDR2 FYNNEI. The CDR3 spells CASSEEAREQYF. CDR3 in DNA: TGTGCCAGCAGTGAAGAGGCTCGCGAGCAGTACTTC.

The chain is built from TRBV11-2 and TRBJ1-2; weak D call: TRBD1 (6 bases). This CDR3 spans 15 amino acids. Germline V gene sequence: CDR1 SGHAT, CDR2 FQNNGV. V lost 3 bases to trimming and J lost 4 bases, with 15 bases between them. DNA for the CDR3: TGTGCCAGCAGCTTCGACAGGAATGAGGGCTATGGCTACACCTTC. Translation gives CASSFDRNEGYGYTF.